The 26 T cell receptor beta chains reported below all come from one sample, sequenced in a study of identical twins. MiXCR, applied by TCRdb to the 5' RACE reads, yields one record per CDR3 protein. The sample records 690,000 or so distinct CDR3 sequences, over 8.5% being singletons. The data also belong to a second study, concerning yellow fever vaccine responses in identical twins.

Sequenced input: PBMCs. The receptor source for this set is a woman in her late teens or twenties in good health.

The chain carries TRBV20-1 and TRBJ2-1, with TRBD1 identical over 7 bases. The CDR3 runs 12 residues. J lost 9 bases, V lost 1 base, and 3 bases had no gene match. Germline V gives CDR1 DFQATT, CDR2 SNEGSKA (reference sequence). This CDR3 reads CSARVGQIEQFF. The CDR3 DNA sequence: TGCAGTGCTAGAGTGGGACAGATTGAGCAGTTCTTC.

CDR3 DNA sequence: TGTGCCAGCAGCTTGTTGGGACTAGCGGGCAACAATGAGCAGTTCTTC. Its translation: CASSLLGLAGNNEQFF. The chain carries TRBV7-6 and TRBJ2-1; 12 bases fit TRBD2. The CDR3 is 16 residues long. CDR1 is SGHVS and CDR2 is FNYEAQ in the germline V gene. Germline trimming cut 3 bases from V and 5 bases from J; bases unmatched to any gene: 5.

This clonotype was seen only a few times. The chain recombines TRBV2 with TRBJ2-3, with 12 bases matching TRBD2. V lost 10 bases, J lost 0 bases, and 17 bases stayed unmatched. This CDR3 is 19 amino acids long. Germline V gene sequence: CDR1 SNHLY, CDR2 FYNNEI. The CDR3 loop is CATTPKRLAGASSTDTQYF. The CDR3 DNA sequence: TGTGCCACCACCCCCAAAAGACTAGCGGGGGCATCTAGCACAGATACGCAGTATTTT.

The CDR3 region is CASSVGYSTSTGQYF. The CDR3 DNA follows: TGTGCCAGCAGCGTAGGGTATTCTACCTCTACGGGGCAGTACTTC. This sequence joins TRBV9 and TRBJ2-7; no firm D call. Germline V gene lookup returns CDR1 SGDLS and CDR2 YYNGEE. Trimming cost V 0 bases and J 9 bases, with 19 bases left between them. The length of the CDR3 is 15 residues.

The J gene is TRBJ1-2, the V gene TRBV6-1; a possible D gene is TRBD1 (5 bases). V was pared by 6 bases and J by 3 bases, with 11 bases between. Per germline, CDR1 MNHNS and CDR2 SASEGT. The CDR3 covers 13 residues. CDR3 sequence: CASSRGRDYGYTF. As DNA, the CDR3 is TGTGCCAGCAGCCGGGGACGTGACTATGGCTACACCTTC.

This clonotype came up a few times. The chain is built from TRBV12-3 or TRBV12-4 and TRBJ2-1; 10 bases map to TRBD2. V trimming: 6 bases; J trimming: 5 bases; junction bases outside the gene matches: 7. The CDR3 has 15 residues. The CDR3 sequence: CASRRTSGLNNEQFF. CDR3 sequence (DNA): TGTGCCAGCAGACGGACTAGCGGACTAAACAATGAGCAGTTCTTC.

The CDR3 bases are TGTGCCAGCAGCCTCGGGGACAGAATAAGCACAGATACGCAGTATTTT. Translation gives CASSLGDRISTDTQYF. The J gene is TRBJ2-3, the V gene TRBV7-2; TRBD1 agrees at 7 bases. The CDR3 contains 16 residues. The V gene end was trimmed by 5 bases and the J gene end by 0 bases; junction bases not matched to a gene: 8. Germline V gene data show CDR1 as SGHTA and CDR2 as FQGNSA.

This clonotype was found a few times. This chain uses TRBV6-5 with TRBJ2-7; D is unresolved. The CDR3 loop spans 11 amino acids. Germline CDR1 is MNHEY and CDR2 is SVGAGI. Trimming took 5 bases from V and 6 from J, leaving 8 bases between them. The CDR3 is CASSAKSEQYF. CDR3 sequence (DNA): TGTGCCAGCAGTGCCAAGAGCGAGCAGTACTTC.

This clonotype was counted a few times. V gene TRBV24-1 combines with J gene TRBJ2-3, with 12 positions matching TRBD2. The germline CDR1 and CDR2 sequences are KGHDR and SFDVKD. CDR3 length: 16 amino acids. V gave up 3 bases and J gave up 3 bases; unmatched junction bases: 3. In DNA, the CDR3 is TGTGCCACCAGTGATACCGGGACTAGCGGGACAGATACGCAGTATTTT. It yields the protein CATSDTGTSGTDTQYF.

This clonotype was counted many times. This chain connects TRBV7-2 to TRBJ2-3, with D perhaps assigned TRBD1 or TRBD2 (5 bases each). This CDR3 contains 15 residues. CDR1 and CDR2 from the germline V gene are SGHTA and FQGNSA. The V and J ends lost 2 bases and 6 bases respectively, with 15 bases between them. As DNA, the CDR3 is TGTGCCAGCAGCTTATCGGGGCCCCTAAGGGATACGCAGTATTTT. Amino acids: CASSLSGPLRDTQYF. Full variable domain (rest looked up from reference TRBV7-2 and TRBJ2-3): GAGVSQSPSNKVTEKGKDVELRCDPISGHTALYWYRQSLGQGLEFLIYFQGNSAPDKSGLPSDRFSAERTGGSVSTLTIQRTQQEDSAVYLCASSLSGPLRDTQYFGPGTRLTVL.

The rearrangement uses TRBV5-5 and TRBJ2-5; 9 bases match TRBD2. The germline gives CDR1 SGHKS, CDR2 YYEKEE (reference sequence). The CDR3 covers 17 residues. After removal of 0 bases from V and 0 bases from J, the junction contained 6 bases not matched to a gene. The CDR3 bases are TGTGCCAGCAGCTTGGCAGCGGGGGGCACCAACCAAGAGACCCAGTACTTC. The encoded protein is CASSLAAGGTNQETQYF.

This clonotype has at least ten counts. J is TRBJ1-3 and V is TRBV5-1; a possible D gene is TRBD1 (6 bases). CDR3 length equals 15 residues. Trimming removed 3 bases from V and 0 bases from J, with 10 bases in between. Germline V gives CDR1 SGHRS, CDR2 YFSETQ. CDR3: CASSYGTNSGNTIYF. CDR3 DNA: TGCGCCAGCAGCTATGGGACAAACTCTGGAAACACCATATATTTT.

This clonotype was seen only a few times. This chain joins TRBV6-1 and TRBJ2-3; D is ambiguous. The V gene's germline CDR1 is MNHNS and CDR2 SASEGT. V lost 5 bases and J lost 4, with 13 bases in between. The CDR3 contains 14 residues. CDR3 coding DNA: TGTGCCAGCAGTATTCAGGATGCAGCAGATACGCAGTATTTT. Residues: CASSIQDAADTQYF.

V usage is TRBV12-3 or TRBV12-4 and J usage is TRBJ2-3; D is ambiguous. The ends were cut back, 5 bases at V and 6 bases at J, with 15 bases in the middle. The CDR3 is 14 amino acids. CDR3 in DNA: TGTGCCAGCAGTGACCCCACGTCACCGGATACGCAGTATTTT. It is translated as CASSDPTSPDTQYF.

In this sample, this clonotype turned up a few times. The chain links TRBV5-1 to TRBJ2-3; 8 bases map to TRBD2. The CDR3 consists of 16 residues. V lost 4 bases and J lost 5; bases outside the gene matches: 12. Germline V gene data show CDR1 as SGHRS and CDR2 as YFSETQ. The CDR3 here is CASSLLSGGAGDTQYF. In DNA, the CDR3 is TGCGCCAGCAGCCTTCTCTCCGGGGGGGCCGGAGATACGCAGTATTTT.

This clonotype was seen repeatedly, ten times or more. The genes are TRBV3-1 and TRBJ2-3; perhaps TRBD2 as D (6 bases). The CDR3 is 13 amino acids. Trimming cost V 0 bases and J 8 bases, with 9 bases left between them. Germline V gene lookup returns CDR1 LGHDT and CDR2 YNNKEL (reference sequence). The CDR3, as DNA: TGTGCCAGCAGCCAAGATAACGGGGGTACGCAGTATTTT. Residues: CASSQDNGGTQYF.

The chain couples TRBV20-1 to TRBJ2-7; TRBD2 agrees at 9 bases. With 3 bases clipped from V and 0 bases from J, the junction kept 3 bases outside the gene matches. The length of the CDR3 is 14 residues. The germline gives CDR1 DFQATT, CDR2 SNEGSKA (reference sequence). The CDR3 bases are TGCAGTGCTAGGGTAGCGGGAGACTCCTACGAGCAGTACTTC. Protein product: CSARVAGDSYEQYF.

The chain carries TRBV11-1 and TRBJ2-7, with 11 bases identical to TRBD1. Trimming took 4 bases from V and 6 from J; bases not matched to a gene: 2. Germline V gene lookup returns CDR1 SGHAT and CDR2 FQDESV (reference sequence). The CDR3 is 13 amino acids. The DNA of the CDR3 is TGTGCCAGCAGCTCCGGGACAGGGGGCGAGCAGTACTTC. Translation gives CASSSGTGGEQYF. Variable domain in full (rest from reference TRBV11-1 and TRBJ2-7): EAEVAQSPRYKITEKSQAVAFWCDPISGHATLYWYRQILGQGPELLVQFQDESVVDDSQLPKDRFSAERLKGVDSTLKIQPAELGDSAMYLCASSSGTGGEQYFGPGTRLTVT.

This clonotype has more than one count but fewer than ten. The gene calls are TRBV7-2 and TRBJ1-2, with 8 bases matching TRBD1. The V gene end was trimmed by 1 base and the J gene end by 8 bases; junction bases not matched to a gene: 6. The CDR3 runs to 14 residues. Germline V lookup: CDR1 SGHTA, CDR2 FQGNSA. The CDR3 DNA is TGTGCCAGCAGCTTAGGGAATGACAGGGGCGGCTACACCTTC. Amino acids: CASSLGNDRGGYTF.

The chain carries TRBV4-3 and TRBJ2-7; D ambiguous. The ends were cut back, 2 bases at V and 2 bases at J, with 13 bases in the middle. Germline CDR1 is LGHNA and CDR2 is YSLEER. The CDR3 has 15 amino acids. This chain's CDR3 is CASSQSLVGAYEQYF. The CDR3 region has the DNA TGCGCCAGCAGCCAATCCCTGGTTGGGGCCTACGAGCAGTACTTC.

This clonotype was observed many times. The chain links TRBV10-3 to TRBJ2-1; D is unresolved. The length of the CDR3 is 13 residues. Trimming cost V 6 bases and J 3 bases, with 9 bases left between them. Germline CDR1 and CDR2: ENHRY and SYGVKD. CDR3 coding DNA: TGTGCCATCAGGGCGCCGGACTACAATGAGCAGTTCTTC. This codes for CAIRAPDYNEQFF.

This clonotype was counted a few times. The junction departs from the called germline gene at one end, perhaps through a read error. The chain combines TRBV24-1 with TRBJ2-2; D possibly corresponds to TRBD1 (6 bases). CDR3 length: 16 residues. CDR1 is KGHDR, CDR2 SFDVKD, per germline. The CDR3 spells CATSDPSRGNSGELFF. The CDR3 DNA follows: TGTGCCACCAGTGACCCGTCAAGGGGGAACTCCGGGGAGCTGTTTTTT.

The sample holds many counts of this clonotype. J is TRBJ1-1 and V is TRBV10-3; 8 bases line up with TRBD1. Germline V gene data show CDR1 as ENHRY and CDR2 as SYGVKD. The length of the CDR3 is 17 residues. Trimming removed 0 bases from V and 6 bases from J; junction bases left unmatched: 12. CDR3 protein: CAISESAGGLSTAEAFF. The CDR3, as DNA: TGTGCCATCAGTGAGTCGGCAGGGGGCCTGTCGACCGCTGAAGCTTTCTTT.

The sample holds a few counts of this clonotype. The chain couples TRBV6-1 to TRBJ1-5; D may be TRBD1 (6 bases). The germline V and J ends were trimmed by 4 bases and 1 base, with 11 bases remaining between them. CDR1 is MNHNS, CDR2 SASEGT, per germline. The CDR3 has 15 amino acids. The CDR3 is CASSARDTSNQPQHF. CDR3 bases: TGTGCCAGCAGTGCCCGGGACACCAGCAATCAGCCCCAGCATTTT.

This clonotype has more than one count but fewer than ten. The CDR3 loop reads CASSLGDARADLRETQYF. The CDR3 DNA is TGCGCCAGCAGCTTAGGGGACGCTAGGGCGGATCTCCGGGAGACCCAGTACTTC. V is TRBV5-1 and J is TRBJ2-5; D may be TRBD1 or TRBD2 (5 bases each). Between the trimmed V and J ends, which lost 2 bases and 5 bases, there was a span of 25 bases. CDR1 is SGHRS, CDR2 YFSETQ, per germline. The CDR3 runs to 18 residues.

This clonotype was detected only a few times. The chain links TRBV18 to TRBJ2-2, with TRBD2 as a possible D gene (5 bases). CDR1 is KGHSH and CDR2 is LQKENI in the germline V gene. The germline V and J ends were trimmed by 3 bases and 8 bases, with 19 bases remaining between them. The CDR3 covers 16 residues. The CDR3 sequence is CASSPRPRTDIGELFF. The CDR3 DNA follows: TGTGCCAGCTCACCGCGCCCCCGGACTGATATTGGGGAGCTGTTTTTT.